Sequencing of this T cell receptor (beta chain) was carried out in a study of T cell responses to AZD1222 COVID-19 vaccine. Study conclusions and caveats: Vaccination with two AZD1222 doses was followed by a rise in Spike-specific TCR breadth and depth. With dominance at 160-218 and 743-854, vaccine-associated CD4 TCRs spanned spike.

With regard to this clone: Its specificity is unknown.

Some clones are missing from TCRdb's copy, which holds only in-frame ones; the method was immunoSEQ multiplex PCR. This sample has 150,000 to 200,000 clones, with about 92% found just once. The sample here was peripheral blood, taken on day 0 of AZD1222 vaccination. This TCR was recovered from an adult in good health.

The CDR3 loop is CSVQTRDSYGYTF. The CDR3 DNA is TGCAGCGTCCAAACCCGGGACAGCTATGGCTACACCTTC. V gene TRBV29-1 combines with J gene TRBJ1-2; 7 positions match TRBD1. The J segment lost 4 bases and the V segment lost 6 bases, leaving 8 bases of the junction unmatched. The CDR3 is 13 amino acids. The germline V gene has CDR1 SQVTM and CDR2 ANQGSEA.